Given below is one TCR beta chain in context. The data were obtained in a study of shared T cell receptors in the human thymus. Here immunoSEQ multiplex PCR was the method, and the copy in TCRdb shows in-frame clones only, minus some. The sample carries approximately 760,000 clones, approximately 85% recorded once. CDR1 is MGHRA, CDR2 YSYEKL, per germline. V was pared by 4 bases and J by 6 bases, with 19 bases between. CDR3 length: 16 amino acids. This same sample was also part of a study on human thymus T cells. From that report: Having surgery to correct congenital heart defects, healthy Finnish infants acted as the donors. Thymic tissue was derived from resections collected during corrective heart surgery. Within thymic and blood repertoires, V and J gene usage appeared to be biased. Overlap was high between thymic repertoires from unrelated individuals, as reported in related research.

The source of this sequence is a girl under three years old with a congenital heart defect. This rearrangement joins TRBV4-1 to TRBJ1-5, with D tentatively TRBD1 (6 bases). Sequenced: thymocytes. The CDR3, as DNA: TGCGCCAGCAGCCCCTCCCGCGGGGGGCGCGGTCAGCCCCAGCATTTT. Its protein product is CASSPSRGGRGQPQHF.